This passage covers 24 T cell receptor beta chains from one sample sequenced in a study of blood T cells in healthy people across ages. Primers used in a second PCR of about 7 to 12 cycles were a sample-barcoded 5' primer and a J-beta primer mix. Via MiXCR, TCRdb re-called the 5' RACE reads, giving one row per CDR3 protein. The repertoire consists of 1.5 million to 2 million distinct CDR3 sequences, with around 42% occurring once and the leading ten covering roughly 23%. The specimen sequenced was blood. The receptors here all came from a human donor in good health.

This clonotype was seen only a few times. CDR3 sequence: CASSYWDTNYGYTF. Here the CDR3 DNA reads TGTGCCAGCAGTTACTGGGACACCAACTATGGCTACACCTTC. The chain links TRBV6-6 to TRBJ1-2; D may be TRBD1 (6 bases). V was trimmed by 1 base and J by 2 bases, leaving 8 bases between them. The CDR3 extends over 14 amino acids. CDR1 and CDR2 (germline): MNHNY, SVGAGI (reference sequence).

The sample holds a few counts of this clonotype. At one end, the junction sequence differs from germline, possibly due to a read error. V usage is TRBV7-8 and J usage is TRBJ2-7, with 12 bases fitting TRBD2. The CDR3 is 14 residues long. In germline, CDR1 is SGHVS, CDR2 FQNEAQ. CDR3 protein: CASSLAGGSGEQYF. CDR3 nucleotides: TGTGCCAGCAGCCTAGCGGGGGGGAGTGGCGAGCAGTACTTC.

This rearrangement joins TRBV5-4 to TRBJ2-7; 7 bases agree with TRBD1. CDR3 size: 15 residues. The germline V gene has CDR1 SGHNT and CDR2 YYREEE (reference sequence). Losses at the gene ends were 0 bases for V and 6 bases for J; bases not matched to a gene: 9. Written as DNA, the CDR3 is TGTGCCAGCAGCTTGGGACCAGGGGGAACCCGCGAGCAGTACTTC. As protein: CASSLGPGGTREQYF.

This clonotype was detected a few times. V and J are TRBV3-1 and TRBJ1-1, with 9 bases aligning to TRBD1. From germline, CDR1 is LGHDT and CDR2 YNNKEL (reference sequence). J lost 5 bases, V lost 8 bases, and 6 bases had no gene match. The CDR3 is 13 amino acids. CDR3 in DNA: TGTGCCAGCGGAGGGACAGGGAGGACTGAAGCTTTCTTT. It encodes CASGGTGRTEAFF.

A few counts support this clonotype. A much larger clonotype is one base distant, so this may be a read error. The rearrangement links TRBV4-2 to TRBJ1-4; no definite D call. Germline CDR1 LGHNA, CDR2 YNFKEQ. The CDR3 contains 15 residues. DNA of the CDR3: TGTGCCAGCAGCCAAGATACCAGAGGAATTGAAAAACCGTTTTTT. Translating it yields CASSQDTRGIEKPFF.

Comment on this clonotype: Given a much more abundant clone one base away, this may be a read error. The CDR3 bases are TGCGCCAGCAGCTGGGGTTCAGGGGGGACCCAGTACTTC. Its translation is CASSWGSGGTQYF. V is TRBV5-1 and J is TRBJ2-5; 7 positions agree with TRBD1. The CDR3 length is 13 residues. Germline V gene sequence: CDR1 SGHRS, CDR2 YFSETQ. V was pared by 3 bases and J by 7 bases, with 6 bases of the junction left unmatched.

The CDR3 sequence: CASSAQGLPYEQYF. The CDR3 nucleotides are TGTGCCAGCAGCGCCCAGGGTTTGCCCTACGAGCAGTACTTC. This rearrangement joins TRBV9 to TRBJ2-7, with TRBD1 as a possible D gene (5 bases). There are 14 residues in the CDR3. Germline assignment: CDR1 SGDLS and CDR2 YYNGEE. The V end lost 3 bases, the J end lost 2 bases, and 12 bases lay between the germline ends.

This clonotype was found a few times. The chain has TRBV20-1 and TRBJ1-2; D is undetermined. CDR1 is DFQATT and CDR2 is SNEGSKA in the germline V gene (reference sequence). V was clipped by 3 bases and J by 4 bases, with 21 bases between them. The length of the CDR3 is 16 residues. The CDR3 is CSASPTRVDIFYGYTF. The DNA for the CDR3 is TGCAGTGCTAGTCCGACCCGGGTCGATATCTTCTATGGCTACACCTTC.

As to this clonotype: At one boundary the junction diverges from the germline segment, which might be a read error. The V call is TRBV9, the J call TRBJ2-1; D unclear. Germline V lookup: CDR1 SGDLS, CDR2 YYNGEE. There are 17 residues in the CDR3. CDR3 sequence reads: CASSPHNRVISYSEQFF. The CDR3 DNA reads TGTGCCAGCAGCCCCCACAACCGAGTTATCTCCTACAGTGAGCAGTTCTTC. Full variable domain (outside the CDR3, taken from reference TRBV9 and TRBJ2-1): DSGVTQTPKHLITATGQRVTLRCSPRSGDLSVYWYQQSLDQGLQFLIQYYNGEERAKGNILERFSAQQFPDLHSELNLSSLELGDSALYFCASSPHNRVISYSEQFFGPGTRLTVL.

The chain is built from TRBV7-2 and TRBJ2-6; D might be TRBD1 (5 bases). Germline loops: CDR1 SGHTA, CDR2 FQGNSA. V gave up 1 base and J gave up 2 bases, with 18 bases separating them. The CDR3 consists of 19 residues. The CDR3 spells CASSLESAGIGAGANVLTF. The CDR3 nucleotides read TGTGCCAGCAGCTTAGAATCGGCAGGGATTGGAGCTGGGGCCAACGTCCTGACTTTC.

The rearrangement links TRBV5-1 to TRBJ2-1; possibly TRBD2 for D (5 bases). The V gene's germline CDR1 is SGHRS and CDR2 YFSETQ. This CDR3 is built from 15 residues. Trimming left V 4 bases short and J 3 bases short, with 14 bases between. CDR3 amino acids: CASSPEGPHYNEQFF. CDR3 sequence (DNA): TGCGCCAGCAGCCCCGAGGGTCCTCACTACAATGAGCAGTTCTTC.

The chain recombines TRBV20-1 with TRBJ2-1; D is perhaps TRBD1 (6 bases). CDR1 is DFQATT, CDR2 SNEGSKA, per germline (reference sequence). Trimming took 5 bases from V and 10 from J, leaving 18 bases between them. CDR3 size: 13 residues. The CDR3 region is CSAARGQRYEQFF. The CDR3 DNA is TGCAGTGCTGCTAGAGGACAGCGCTACGAGCAGTTCTTC.

CDR3 residues: CASGEGNGANVLTF. CDR3 DNA: TGCGCCAGTGGGGAAGGGAATGGGGCCAACGTCCTGACTTTC. The rearrangement links TRBV5-1 to TRBJ2-6; no clear D gene. V was shortened by 8 bases and J by 3 bases, with 12 bases between the two germline ends. The CDR3 is 14 residues long. Germline V CDR1 and CDR2: SGHRS, YFSETQ.

This clonotype was seen many times. The chain joins TRBV29-1 to TRBJ2-5; TRBD1 agrees at 8 bases. Germline V gene data show CDR1 as SQVTM and CDR2 as ANQGSEA. The ends lost 7 bases at V and 5 bases at J; junction bases unmatched: 6. The CDR3 has 12 amino acids. The CDR3 here is CSAAQGEETQYF. CDR3 sequence (DNA): TGCAGCGCAGCACAGGGGGAGGAGACCCAGTACTTC.

The chain links TRBV20-1 to TRBJ1-2; TRBD1 might be the D (5 bases). Germline values: CDR1 DFQATT, CDR2 SNEGSKA (reference sequence). With 0 bases removed from V and 8 bases from J, the gap between germline ends came to 10 bases. The length of the CDR3 is 12 residues. CDR3 loop: CSARDQGWGYTF. CDR3 DNA sequence: TGCAGTGCTAGAGATCAGGGTTGGGGCTACACCTTC.

This clonotype has more than one count but fewer than ten. The chain links TRBV7-9 to TRBJ1-4; the D is unclear. CDR3 length: 13 amino acids. Germline CDR1 reads SEHNR; CDR2 reads FQNEAQ (reference sequence). Trimming removed 4 bases at V and 5 bases at J, with 8 bases between. The CDR3 coding sequence is TGTGCCAGCAGCTCCGACATAAATGAAAAACTGTTTTTT. Protein sequence: CASSSDINEKLFF.

This clonotype was detected only a few times. This chain uses TRBV14 with TRBJ1-1, with D possibly matching TRBD1 (6 bases). V lost 1 base and J 4 bases, leaving 13 bases between the germline ends. The CDR3 totals 15 residues. Germline CDR1 SGHDN, CDR2 FVKESK. In DNA, the CDR3 is TGTGCCAGCAGCCAAGGTCCGAGGGGGGCCACTGAAGCTTTCTTT. It yields the protein CASSQGPRGATEAFF.

This clonotype was counted between two and nine times. The chain has TRBV7-8 and TRBJ2-1, with D possibly TRBD2 on 5 matching bases. Trimming took 3 bases from V and 0 from J, leaving 12 bases between them. Germline-derived CDR1 and CDR2 are SGHVS and FQNEAQ. CDR3 length: 16 residues. The CDR3 here is CASSFIWGDSYNEQFF. The CDR3 DNA is TGTGCCAGCAGCTTCATCTGGGGAGACTCCTACAATGAGCAGTTCTTC.

This chain joins TRBV19 and TRBJ2-4; weak D call: TRBD2 (5 bases). The better agreement between TRBJ2-7 and the DNA end casts doubt on the J call. CDR3 length equals 13 residues. In germline, CDR1 is LNHDA, CDR2 SQIVND (reference sequence). CDR3 DNA: TGTGCCAGTAGTATATCGGGAAGTCGCGAGCAGTACTTC. It codes for CASSISGSREQYF.

This clonotype was recorded a few times. The V and J genes are TRBV6-5 and TRBJ2-2, with 12 bases lining up with TRBD2. The CDR3 loop spans 15 amino acids. Germline CDR1 is MNHEY and CDR2 is SVGAGI. The trim removed 7 bases at V and 6 bases at J, leaving 6 bases unmatched. CDR3 sequence: CASNLAGGPAGELFF. The CDR3 nucleotides are TGTGCCAGCAACCTAGCGGGGGGGCCCGCCGGGGAGCTGTTTTTT.

This clonotype was detected only a few times. J is TRBJ2-1 and V is TRBV20-1; perhaps TRBD2 as D (6 bases). Trimming took off 3 bases at V and 4 bases at J, with 16 bases between the two ends. Looked up from germline, CDR1 is DFQATT and CDR2 is SNEGSKA (reference sequence). The CDR3 contains 15 residues. CDR3 amino acids: CSASYPGENYNEQFF. The CDR3 nucleotides read TGCAGTGCTAGTTATCCGGGGGAGAATTACAATGAGCAGTTCTTC.

This clonotype was recorded a few times. The gene calls are TRBV14 and TRBJ2-7; D not certain. Trimming pared 1 base from V and 2 bases from J, leaving 9 bases between. Germline-derived CDR1 and CDR2 are SGHDN and FVKESK. The CDR3 is made up of 14 amino acids. As DNA, the CDR3 is TGTGCCAGCAGCCAAGGGGTTAATACCTACGAGCAGTACTTC. Its protein product is CASSQGVNTYEQYF. Based on the CDR3 plus reference TRBV14 and TRBJ2-7, the full variable domain is EAGVTQFPSHSVIEKGQTVTLRCDPISGHDNLYWYRRVMGKEIKFLLHFVKESKQDESGMPNNRFLAERTGGTYSTLKVQPAELEDSGVYFCASSQGVNTYEQYFGPGTRLTVT.

The genes are TRBV7-3 and TRBJ1-2; D is unclear. Germline CDR1 and CDR2: SGHTA and FQGTGA. This CDR3 spans 15 amino acids. V lost 1 base and J lost 6, with 15 bases in between. The CDR3, as DNA: TGTGCCAGCAGCTTAAATATGTCGCAATCAGATGGCTACACCTTC. Protein product: CASSLNMSQSDGYTF.

This chain links TRBV7-2 with TRBJ2-5; 10 nucleotides line up with TRBD1. CDR3 length: 15 amino acids. Germline V gene lookup returns CDR1 SGHTA and CDR2 FQGNSA. V lost 4 bases and J lost 4; bases outside the gene matches: 6. CDR3 residues: CASSSDRGVGETQYF. The CDR3 nucleotides read TGTGCCAGCAGCTCGGACAGGGGGGTTGGAGAGACCCAGTACTTC.